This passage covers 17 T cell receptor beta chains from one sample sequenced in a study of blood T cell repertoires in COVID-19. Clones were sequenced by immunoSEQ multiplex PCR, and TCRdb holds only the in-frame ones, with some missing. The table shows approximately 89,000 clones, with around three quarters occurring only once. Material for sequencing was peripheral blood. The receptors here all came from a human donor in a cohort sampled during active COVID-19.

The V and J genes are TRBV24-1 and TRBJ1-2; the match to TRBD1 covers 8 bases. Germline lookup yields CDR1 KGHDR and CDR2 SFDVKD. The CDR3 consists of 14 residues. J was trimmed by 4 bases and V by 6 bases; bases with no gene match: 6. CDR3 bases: TGTGCCACCAGTCCCCGACAGGGGAGCTATGGCTACACCTTC. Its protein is CATSPRQGSYGYTF.

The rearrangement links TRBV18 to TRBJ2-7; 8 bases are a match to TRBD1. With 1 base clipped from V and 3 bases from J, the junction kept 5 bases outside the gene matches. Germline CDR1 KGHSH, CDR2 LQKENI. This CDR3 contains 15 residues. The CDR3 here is CASSPRTGSFYEQYF. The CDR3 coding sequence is TGTGCCAGCTCACCACGGACAGGGTCTTTCTACGAGCAGTACTTC.

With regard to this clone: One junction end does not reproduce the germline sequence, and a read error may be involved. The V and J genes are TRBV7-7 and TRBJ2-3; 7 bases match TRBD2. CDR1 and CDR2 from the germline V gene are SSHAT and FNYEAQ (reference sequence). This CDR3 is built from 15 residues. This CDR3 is CASSLSLAATDTQYF. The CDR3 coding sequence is TGTGCTAGCAGCTTGAGTCTAGCGGCAACAGATACGCAGTATTTT.

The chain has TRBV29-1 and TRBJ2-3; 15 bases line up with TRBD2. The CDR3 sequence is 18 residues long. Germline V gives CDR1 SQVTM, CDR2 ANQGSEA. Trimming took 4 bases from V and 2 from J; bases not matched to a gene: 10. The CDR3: CSVGPGTSGRIITDTQYF. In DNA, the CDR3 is TGCAGCGTTGGCCCCGGGACTAGCGGGAGGATTATCACAGATACGCAGTATTTT.

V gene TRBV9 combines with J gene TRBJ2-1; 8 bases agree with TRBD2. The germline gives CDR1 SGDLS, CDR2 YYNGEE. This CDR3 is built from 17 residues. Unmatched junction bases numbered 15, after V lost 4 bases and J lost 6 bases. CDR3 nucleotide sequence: TGTGCCAGCAGCCCCCGTGCGGAACCACTAGCGGCCAATGAGCAGTTCTTC. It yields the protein CASSPRAEPLAANEQFF.

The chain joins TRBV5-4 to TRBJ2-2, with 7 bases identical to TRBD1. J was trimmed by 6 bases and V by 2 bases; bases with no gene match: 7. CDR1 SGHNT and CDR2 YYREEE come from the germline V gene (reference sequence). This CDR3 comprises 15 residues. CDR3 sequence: CASSLPTGKSGELFF. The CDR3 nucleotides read TGTGCCAGCAGCTTACCGACAGGGAAGTCCGGGGAGCTGTTTTTT.

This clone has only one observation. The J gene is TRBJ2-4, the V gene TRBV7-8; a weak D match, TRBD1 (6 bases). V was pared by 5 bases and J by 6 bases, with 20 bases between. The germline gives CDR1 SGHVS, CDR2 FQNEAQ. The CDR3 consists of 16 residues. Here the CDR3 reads CASSQSTGRWGNIQYF. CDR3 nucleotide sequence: TGTGCCAGCAGCCAATCAACAGGGCGGTGGGGAAACATTCAGTACTTC. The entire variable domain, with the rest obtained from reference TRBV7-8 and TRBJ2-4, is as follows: GAGVSQSPRYKVAKRGQDVALRCDPISGHVSLFWYQQALGQGPEFLTYFQNEAQLDKSGLPSDRFFAERPEGSVSTLKIQRTQQEDSAVYLCASSQSTGRWGNIQYFGAGTRLSVL.

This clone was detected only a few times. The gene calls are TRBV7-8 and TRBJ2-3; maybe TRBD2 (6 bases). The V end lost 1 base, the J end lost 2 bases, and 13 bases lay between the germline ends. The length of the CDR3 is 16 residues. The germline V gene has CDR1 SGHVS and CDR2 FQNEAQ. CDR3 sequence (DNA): TGTGCCAGCAGCTTAGGACGTCTAGCGTACACAGATACGCAGTATTTT. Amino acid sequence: CASSLGRLAYTDTQYF. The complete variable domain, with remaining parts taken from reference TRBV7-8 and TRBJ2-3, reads GAGVSQSPRYKVAKRGQDVALRCDPISGHVSLFWYQQALGQGPEFLTYFQNEAQLDKSGLPSDRFFAERPEGSVSTLKIQRTQQEDSAVYLCASSLGRLAYTDTQYFGPGTRLTVL.

The CDR3, as DNA: TGTGCCACTGAGAAATCCGGGGAGCTGTTTTTT. It is translated as CATEKSGELFF. This rearrangement joins TRBV28 to TRBJ2-2; the D is unclear. Germline V lookup: CDR1 MDHEN, CDR2 SYDVKM. The CDR3 has 11 residues. V gave up 10 bases and J gave up 6 bases, with 9 bases separating them.

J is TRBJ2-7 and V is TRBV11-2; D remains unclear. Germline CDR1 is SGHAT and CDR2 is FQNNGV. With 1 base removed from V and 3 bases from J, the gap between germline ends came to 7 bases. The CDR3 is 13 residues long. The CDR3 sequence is CASSLGVSYEQYF. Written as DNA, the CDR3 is TGTGCCAGCAGCTTAGGTGTCAGCTACGAGCAGTACTTC. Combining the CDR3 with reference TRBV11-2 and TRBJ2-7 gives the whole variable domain EAGVAQSPRYKIIEKRQSVAFWCNPISGHATLYWYQQILGQGPKLLIQFQNNGVVDDSQLPKDRFSAERLKGVDSTLKIQPAKLEDSAVYLCASSLGVSYEQYFGPGTRLTVT.

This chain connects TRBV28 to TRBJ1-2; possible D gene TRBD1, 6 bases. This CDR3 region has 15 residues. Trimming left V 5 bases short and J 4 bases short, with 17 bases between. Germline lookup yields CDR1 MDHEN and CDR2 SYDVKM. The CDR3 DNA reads TGTGCCAGCAGTGCCCCCCAGGGGATGGCCTATGGCTACACCTTC. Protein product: CASSAPQGMAYGYTF.

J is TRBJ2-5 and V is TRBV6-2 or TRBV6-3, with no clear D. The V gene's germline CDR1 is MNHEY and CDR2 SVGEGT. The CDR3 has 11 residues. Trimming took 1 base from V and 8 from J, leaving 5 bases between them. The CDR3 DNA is TGTGCCAGCAGTTACTTCGGTACCCAGTACTTC. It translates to CASSYFGTQYF.

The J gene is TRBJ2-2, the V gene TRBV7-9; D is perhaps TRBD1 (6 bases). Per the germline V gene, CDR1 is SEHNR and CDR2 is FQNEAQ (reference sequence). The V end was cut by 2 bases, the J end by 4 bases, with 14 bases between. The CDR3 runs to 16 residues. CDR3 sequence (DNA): TGTGCCAGCAGCTTAAACAGGGTAACTTCCACCGGGGAGCTGTTTTTT. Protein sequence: CASSLNRVTSTGELFF.

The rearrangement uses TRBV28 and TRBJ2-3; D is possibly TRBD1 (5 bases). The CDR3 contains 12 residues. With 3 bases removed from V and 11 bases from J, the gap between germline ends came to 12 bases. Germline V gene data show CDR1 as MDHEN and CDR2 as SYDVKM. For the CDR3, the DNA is TGTGCCAGCAGTTTGAGGCAGGGCGAGCAGTATTTT. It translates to CASSLRQGEQYF.

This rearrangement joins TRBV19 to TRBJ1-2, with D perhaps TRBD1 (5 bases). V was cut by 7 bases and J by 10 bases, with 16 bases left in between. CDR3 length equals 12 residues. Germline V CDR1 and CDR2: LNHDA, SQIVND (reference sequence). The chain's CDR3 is CASNHGGTFYTF. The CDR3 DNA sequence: TGTGCCAGTAACCACGGGGGGACTTTCTACACCTTC. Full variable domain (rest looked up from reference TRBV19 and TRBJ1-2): DGGITQSPKYLFRKEGQNVTLSCEQNLNHDAMYWYRQDPGQGLRLIYYSQIVNDFQKGDIAEGYSVSREKKESFPLTVTSAQKNPTAFYLCASNHGGTFYTFGSGTRLTVV.

The CDR3 reads CASSPFQAAYEQYF. In DNA, the CDR3 is TGTGCCAGCAGCCCCTTCCAAGCCGCCTACGAGCAGTACTTC. The chain recombines TRBV3-1 (or the pseudogene TRBV3-2) with TRBJ2-7; no reliable D call. Germline V gene data show CDR1 as LGHDT and CDR2 as YNNKEL (reference sequence). The CDR3 contains 14 residues. Trimming removed 4 bases from V and 2 bases from J, with 12 bases in between.

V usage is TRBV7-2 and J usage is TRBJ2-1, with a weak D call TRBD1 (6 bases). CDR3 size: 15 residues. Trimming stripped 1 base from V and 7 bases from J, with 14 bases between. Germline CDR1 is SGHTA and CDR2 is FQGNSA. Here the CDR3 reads CASSLGQVVENEQFF. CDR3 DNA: TGTGCCAGCAGCTTAGGACAGGTGGTAGAGAATGAGCAGTTCTTC. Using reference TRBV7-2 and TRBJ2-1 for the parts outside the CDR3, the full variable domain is GAGVSQSPSNKVTEKGKDVELRCDPISGHTALYWYRQSLGQGLEFLIYFQGNSAPDKSGLPSDRFSAERTGGSVSTLTIQRTQQEDSAVYLCASSLGQVVENEQFFGPGTRLTVL.